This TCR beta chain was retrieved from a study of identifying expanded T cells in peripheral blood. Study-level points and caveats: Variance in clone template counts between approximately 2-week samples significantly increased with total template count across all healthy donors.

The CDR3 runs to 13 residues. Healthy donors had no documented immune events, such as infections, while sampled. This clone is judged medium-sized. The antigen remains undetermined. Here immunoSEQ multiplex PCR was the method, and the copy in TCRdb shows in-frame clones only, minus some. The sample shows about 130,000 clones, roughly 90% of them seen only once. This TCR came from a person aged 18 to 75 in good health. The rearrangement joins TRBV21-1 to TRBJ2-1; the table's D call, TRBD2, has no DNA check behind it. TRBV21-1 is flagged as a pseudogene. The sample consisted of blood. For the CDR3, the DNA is TGTGCCAGCAGCCCGGCTAGCAACAATGAGCAGTTCTTC. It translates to CASSPASNNEQFF.